This TCR beta chain was recorded in a study of T-cell memory formation after mild COVID-19. Study-level background: The two donors had largely donor-specific TCR clusters.

General study points: Several responding clones turned up in pre-infection memory, indicating that cross-reactive memory may have taken part. Mostly located in CM and EM were contracting CD4+ clones, with contracting CD8+ clones located in EMRA. A balance of CD4 and CD8 characterized clones contracting day 15 to 85, whereas later expanders leaned CD4+.

Only a few counts were recorded for this clonotype. What it binds is unknown. MiXCR, run by TCRdb on the 5' RACE reads, gives a single entry per CDR3 protein. The table shows approximately 430,000 distinct CDR3 sequences, with 20% to 30% occurring only once. The sample taken for sequencing was PBMCs or a T cell subset sorted from them (not recorded which). The source of this sequence is an adult woman who had mild COVID-19 (a few samples of this study predate the infection). Cell type and time point are not known.

In DNA form, the CDR3 reads TGTGCCAGCTCCGATAGGGCAGGGGCCCACGAGCAGTACTTC. Protein: CASSDRAGAHEQYF. This chain connects TRBV3-1 to TRBJ2-7, with D perhaps matching TRBD1 (6 bases). V was trimmed by 8 bases and J by 5 bases, leaving 19 bases between them. Germline loops: CDR1 LGHDT, CDR2 YNNKEL (reference sequence). The CDR3 sequence is 14 residues long.